A selection of T cell receptor beta chains follows, all from one sample in a study of shared clonotypes between healthy human individuals. Assay: immunoSEQ multiplex PCR; the TCRdb copy retains only in-frame clones and omits some. Of about 960,000 clones listed, 70% to 85% are singletons. The material sequenced was memory CD4+ T cells sorted from blood. Source of these receptors: a man in his late teens or twenties in good health. The CDR3 runs from the conserved cysteine through the conserved F or W. Each record gives: clone size, V gene, D gene, J gene, CDR3 DNA, CDR3 protein. A D gene is named only where the DNA matches it firmly. Expanded clones get a size class; other rows say once, few or many, or leave the size out.

few	TRBV30	NA	TRBJ1-5	TGTGCCTGGGGTTCCAGGGACAATCAGCCCCAGCATTTT	CAWGSRDNQPQHF
NA	TRBV19	NA	TRBJ1-2	TGTGCCAGTAAAAGCATTACTAACTATGGCTACACCTTC	CASKSITNYGYTF
NA	TRBV28	NA	TRBJ2-2	TGTGCCAGCAGGCGATGGGACACCGGGGAGCTGTTTTTT	CASRRWDTGELFF
NA	TRBV5-1	NA	TRBJ2-5	TGCGCCAGCAGCACAAACCAAGAGACCCAGTACTTC	CASSTNQETQYF
NA	TRBV2	NA	TRBJ1-5	TGTGCCAGCAGACAAGGCCGTAGCAATCAGCCCCAGCATTTT	CASRQGRSNQPQHF
NA	TRBV28	NA	TRBJ2-7	TGTGCCAGCAGTTTAGGAGGTGACGAGCAGTACTTC	CASSLGGDEQYF
NA	TRBV2	TRBD2	TRBJ2-7	TGTGCCAGCAGTCGACTAGCTCTCTACGAGCAGTACTTC	CASSRLALYEQYF
once	TRBV9	NA	TRBJ2-6	TGTGCCAGCAGCGTCCAGGGGTCCGGGGCCAACGTCCTGACTTTC	CASSVQGSGANVLTF
NA	TRBV5-1	NA	TRBJ1-2	TGCGCCAGCAGCTTGGGGACGCAAAACTATGGCTACACCTTC	CASSLGTQNYGYTF
NA	TRBV7-9	TRBD2	TRBJ2-7	TGTGCCAGCAGCTACCGAGCGGGAGGGTCCTACGAGCAGTACTTC	CASSYRAGGSYEQYF
NA	TRBV6-5	NA	TRBJ1-2	TGTGCCAGCAGTTACTCTCTGGGGGACTATGGCTACACCTTC	CASSYSLGDYGYTF
once	TRBV30	NA	TRBJ1-4	TGTGCCTGGAGTCGGTGGGGGCAGAGTGAAAAACTGTTTTTT	CAWSRWGQSEKLFF
NA	TRBV9	NA	TRBJ2-3	TGTGCCAGCAGCCCCGATCCCAGCGGCAGGGCAGATACGCAGTATTTT	CASSPDPSGRADTQYF
NA	TRBV2	NA	TRBJ2-2	TGTGCCAGCAGGTCCGGGAGTTCATCCACCGGGGAGCTGTTTTTT	CASRSGSSSTGELFF
few	TRBV2	TRBD1	TRBJ2-7	TGTGCCAGCAGCAGGGACAGGGGGCCTTCCTACGAGCAGTACTTC	CASSRDRGPSYEQYF
NA	TRBV27	TRBD1	TRBJ2-7	TGTGCCAGCAGTTACGGAAGGACAGGGGTCGTCGAGCAGTACTTC	CASSYGRTGVVEQYF
NA	TRBV27	NA	TRBJ1-1	NA	CASSLFRGRTEAFF
NA	TRBV6-4	NA	TRBJ2-1	TGTGCCAGCAGTTCCCAGCTAGGCCCATACAATGAGCAGTTCTTC	CASSSQLGPYNEQFF
NA	TRBV5-1	TRBD1	TRBJ2-7	TGCGCCAGCCGATCGGGACAGGGTCATCACGAGCAGTACTTC	CASRSGQGHHEQYF
NA	TRBV28	NA	TRBJ1-6	TGTGCCAGCGCCATAATTAATTCACCCCTCCACTTT	CASAIINSPLHF
NA	TRBV7-9	NA	TRBJ1-1	TGTGCCAGCAGCCCGACGCTTATAGGGACATACACTGAAGCTTTCTTT	CASSPTLIGTYTEAFF
once	TRBV29-1	NA	TRBJ2-2	TGCAGCGTTGCTAGGGGCGCCGGGGAGCTGTTTTTT	CSVARGAGELFF
NA	TRBV7-9	NA	TRBJ2-5	TGTGCCAGCAGCTTGGGTGGAGCTCAAGAGACCCAGTACTTC	CASSLGGAQETQYF
NA	TRBV28	NA	TRBJ1-2	TGTGCCAGCAGGGTGGGGGAGTATGGCTACACCTTC	CASRVGEYGYTF
NA	TRBV10-1	TRBD2	TRBJ2-1	TGCGCCAGCAGTGAGTCGATGGCTAGCGGGAGTAGGGATGAGCAGTTCTTC	CASSESMASGSRDEQFF
few	TRBV10-3	NA	TRBJ2-3	TGTGCCATCAGTGAACCGAAGGTAGCGGTCGCATTGCAGTATTTT	CAISEPKVAVALQYF
NA	TRBV5-4	NA	TRBJ2-1	TGTGCCAGCAGGTCTACAAGTCCTGAGCAGTTCTTC	CASRSTSPEQFF
NA	TRBV28	TRBD2	TRBJ2-3	TGTGCCAGCAGCCAGGGACTAGCCACAGATACGCAGTATTTT	CASSQGLATDTQYF
NA	TRBV10-3	TRBD2	TRBJ2-5	TGTGCCGTTGGGACACTAGCGGGAGGGAACCTCTTACCCCAGTACTTC	CAVGTLAGGNLLPQYF
NA	TRBV7-2	TRBD2	TRBJ2-2	TGTGCCAGCAGACGAGCGGGGCCCACCGGGGAGCTGTTTTTT	CASRRAGPTGELFF
many	TRBV19	NA	TRBJ2-7	TGTGCCAGTAGTCTTCGGGACGGCTCCTACGAGCAGTACTTC	CASSLRDGSYEQYF
once	TRBV11-2	NA	TRBJ2-2	TGTGCCAGCAGCTTGAGACAGGCGTACACCGGGGAGCTGTTTTTT	CASSLRQAYTGELFF
NA	TRBV18	NA	TRBJ2-7	TGTGCCAGCTCACTTGGGGAGGTCGAGCAGTACTTC	CASSLGEVEQYF
once	TRBV18	NA	TRBJ2-3	TGTGCCAGCTCACCCGGGACCGGGGCAGATACGCAGTATTTT	CASSPGTGADTQYF
NA	TRBV19	NA	TRBJ2-7	TGTGCCAGTAGTATGAAACAGGGTGACGAGCAGTACTTC	CASSMKQGDEQYF
NA	TRBV6-1	NA	TRBJ2-3	TGTGCCAGCAGCGTCCCCTCGTTGAACACGCAGTATTTT	CASSVPSLNTQYF
NA	TRBV4-1	NA	TRBJ2-2	TGCGCCAGCAGCCGGGCCGGAAACACCGGGGAGCTGTTTTTT	CASSRAGNTGELFF
NA	TRBV7-9	TRBD2	TRBJ2-7	TGTGCCAGCAGCTTAGGCGGGAGGAACTACGAGCAGTACTTC	CASSLGGRNYEQYF
NA	TRBV18	NA	TRBJ2-3	TGTGCCAGCTCACCACCCCAGGGTTCAGATACGCAGTATTTT	CASSPPQGSDTQYF
NA	TRBV5-1	NA	TRBJ2-7	TGCGCCAGCAGCTTTAGCGGTAGCTCTCGCGAGCAGTACTTC	CASSFSGSSREQYF
NA	TRBV6-5	TRBD1	TRBJ1-1	TGTGCCAGCAAGGGGACAGCTATAAACACTGAAGCTTTCTTT	CASKGTAINTEAFF
NA	TRBV27	TRBD1	TRBJ1-2	TGTGCCAGCAGTCGTACCGGGACAGGGGTTTATGGCTACACCTTC	CASSRTGTGVYGYTF
NA	TRBV28	NA	TRBJ1-2	TGTGCCAGCAGGTCGCAGGGATTAGGAATTGGCTACACCTTC	CASRSQGLGIGYTF
NA	TRBV18	NA	TRBJ1-1	TGTGCCAGCTCACGTACAAGGGACACTGAAGCTTTCTTT	CASSRTRDTEAFF
once	TRBV7-6	NA	TRBJ2-1	TGTGCCAGCAGCAAAGGATTTGAGCAGTTCTTC	CASSKGFEQFF
NA	TRBV28	NA	TRBJ2-5	TGTGCCAGCAGACTACGGCGAAGCGAGACCCAGTACTTC	CASRLRRSETQYF
NA	TRBV6-1	TRBD1	TRBJ1-2	TGTGCCAGCAGTGCCTATCCAGGGGGCAATATTGGTGGCTACACCTTC	CASSAYPGGNIGGYTF
once	TRBV19	TRBD2	TRBJ2-3	TGTGCCAGTAGCAGGAGGGGCGGGAGGAACACAGATACGCAGTATTTT	CASSRRGGRNTDTQYF
NA	TRBV6-6	TRBD1	TRBJ2-6	TGTGCCAGCAGTTGGGGACAGGGTTCTGGGGCCAACGTCCTGACTTTC	CASSWGQGSGANVLTF
NA	TRBV19	TRBD1	TRBJ1-4	TGTGCCAGTAGTGTAGGGGACAGAGTTAATGAAAAACTGTTTTTT	CASSVGDRVNEKLFF
few	TRBV7-3	NA	TRBJ1-1	TGTGCCAGCAGCTTAATGCGGTACACTGAAGCTTTCTTT	CASSLMRYTEAFF